Presented here are 18 T cell receptor beta chains from one specimen sequenced in a study of blood T cell repertoires in COVID-19. Produced via immunoSEQ multiplex PCR; TCRdb's table is partial and in-frame only. The table includes some 400,000 clones, approximately 93% detected once. Input material: PBMCs or T cells enriched from blood (not recorded which). The receptors derive from a woman in her thirties or forties who had been exposed to COVID-19.

The chain recombines TRBV15 with TRBJ2-3, with D possibly TRBD1 on 6 matching bases. Trimming pared 1 base from V and 0 bases from J, leaving 11 bases between. CDR3 length: 16 residues. The germline V gene has CDR1 LNHNV and CDR2 YYDKDF (reference sequence). As DNA, the CDR3 is TGTGCCACCAGCAGAGGGTTAGGGGGAAGCACAGATACGCAGTATTTT. The encoded protein is CATSRGLGGSTDTQYF.

In regard to this clone: The junction differs from germline at one of its ends, possibly a read error. CDR3 nucleotides: TGTGCCAGCGCACCTGGACTAGCGGGAAACACAGATACGCAGTATTTT. Its translation: CASAPGLAGNTDTQYF. This chain joins TRBV18 and TRBJ2-3; 12 bases are shared with TRBD2. The CDR3 consists of 16 residues. The germline CDR1 and CDR2 sequences are KGHSH and LQKENI.

This rearrangement joins TRBV19 to TRBJ1-3, with D tentatively TRBD1 (5 bases). This CDR3 region has 13 residues. CDR1 LNHDA and CDR2 SQIVND come from the germline V gene (reference sequence). V lost 10 bases and J lost 0, with 10 bases in between. The CDR3: CATRDLSGNTIYF. CDR3 bases: TGTGCCACCAGGGATCTCTCTGGAAACACCATATATTTT.

This chain links TRBV19 with TRBJ2-1; TRBD2 matches 12 bases. This CDR3 spans 15 amino acids. Germline V CDR1 and CDR2: LNHDA, SQIVND (reference sequence). The junction had 2 bases not matched to a gene; V was cut back by 6 bases and J by 2 bases. The CDR3 nucleotides read TGTGCCAGTAGCCGACTAGCGGGAGCCTACAATGAGCAGTTCTTC. Protein product: CASSRLAGAYNEQFF.

This sequence joins TRBV24-1 and TRBJ1-2; maybe TRBD1 (5 bases). V dropped 0 bases and J dropped 7 bases, with 8 bases sitting between them. Germline V gene data show CDR1 as KGHDR and CDR2 as SFDVKD. The CDR3 extends over 13 amino acids. The CDR3 sequence is CATSDLRGIGYTF. The CDR3 DNA is TGTGCCACCAGTGATTTGCGGGGGATTGGCTACACCTTC.

This clone was recorded only once. The rearrangement uses TRBV7-6 and TRBJ1-1, with D hard to call. The CDR3 runs to 14 residues. The V end lost 6 bases, the J end lost 0 bases, and 11 bases lay between the germline ends. Germline V lookup: CDR1 SGHVS, CDR2 FNYEAQ. The CDR3 spells CASRKGLVNTEAFF. As DNA, the CDR3 is TGTGCCAGCAGGAAAGGACTGGTGAACACTGAAGCTTTCTTT. The variable domain in full, completed from reference TRBV7-6 and TRBJ1-1, reads GAGVSQSPRYKVTKRGQDVALRCDPISGHVSLYWYRQALGQGPEFLTYFNYEAQQDKSGLPNDRFSAERPEGSISTLTIQRTEQRDSAMYRCASRKGLVNTEAFFGQGTRLTVV.

Of note for this clone: Sequence at one end of the junction differs from germline and may be a read error. The chain joins TRBV27 to TRBJ1-5, with D perhaps TRBD1 (6 bases). CDR3 length: 18 amino acids. Germline V CDR1 and CDR2: MNHEY, SMNVEV (reference sequence). CDR3 coding DNA: TGTGCCAGCAGTCTATCGGGCTCCCCAGGGGATAGCAATCAGCCCCAGCATTTT. This encodes CASSLSGSPGDSNQPQHF.

The chain joins TRBV11-3 to TRBJ2-5, with a weak D call TRBD2 (6 bases). Germline values: CDR1 SGHNT, CDR2 YENEEA. V dropped 5 bases and J dropped 6 bases, with 22 bases sitting between them. CDR3 length equals 16 residues. CDR3 region: CASSRRHGRDFQTQYF. CDR3 in DNA: TGTGCCAGCAGCCGAAGACACGGACGGGACTTTCAGACCCAGTACTTC.

The V and J genes are TRBV6-2 or TRBV6-3 and TRBJ2-1; a weak D match, TRBD1 (5 bases). The V gene's germline CDR1 is MNHEY and CDR2 SVGEGT. The CDR3 is 15 residues long. Trimming took 4 bases from V and 2 from J, leaving 12 bases between them. This CDR3 is CASSSRAVAYNEQFF. For the CDR3, the DNA is TGTGCCAGCAGTTCCAGGGCCGTGGCCTACAATGAGCAGTTCTTC.

Points on this clone: The same CDR3 is also encoded by other DNA sequences in this sample. The V and J genes are TRBV19 and TRBJ1-5; no definite D call. The CDR3 has 15 amino acids. Trimming pared 3 bases from V and 0 bases from J, leaving 9 bases between. Germline CDR1 and CDR2: LNHDA and SQIVND (reference sequence). CDR3 sequence reads: CASSISGYSNQPQHF. The CDR3 nucleotides are TGTGCCAGTAGTATTTCAGGTTATAGCAATCAGCCCCAGCATTTT.

This clone was found once. V is TRBV5-8 and J is TRBJ2-5; a weak D match, TRBD2 (6 bases). This CDR3 comprises 14 residues. V was trimmed by 3 bases and J by 1 base, leaving 10 bases between them. Germline CDR1 SGHTS, CDR2 YDEGEE. CDR3 region: CASSWGVIQETQYF. In DNA, the CDR3 is TGTGCCAGCAGCTGGGGGGTAATCCAAGAGACCCAGTACTTC.

The J gene is TRBJ2-1, the V gene TRBV5-1; D perhaps matches TRBD2 (5 bases). V was trimmed by 0 bases and J by 0 bases, leaving 10 bases between them. The CDR3 spans 16 residues. Looked up from germline, CDR1 is SGHRS and CDR2 is YFSETQ. The DNA for the CDR3 is TGCGCCAGCAGCTTGGGTTTAGGGAGCTCCTACAATGAGCAGTTCTTC. This codes for CASSLGLGSSYNEQFF.

The V gene is TRBV4-1, the J gene TRBJ1-5; 9 bases are a match to TRBD1. The J segment lost 4 bases and the V segment lost 1 base, leaving 2 bases of the junction unmatched. The germline gives CDR1 MGHRA, CDR2 YSYEKL. The CDR3 consists of 15 residues. The CDR3 DNA follows: TGCGCCAGCAGCCAAGGACAGGGGGGGAATCAGCCCCAGCATTTT. It specifies CASSQGQGGNQPQHF.

The CDR3 DNA sequence: TGTGCCAGCAGCCGACAGGGTTATGGCTACACCTTC. Translating gives CASSRQGYGYTF. This chain uses TRBV6-4 with TRBJ1-2, with TRBD1 identical over 7 bases. This CDR3 spans 12 amino acids. Germline V gene lookup returns CDR1 MRHNA and CDR2 SNTAGT. V gave up 6 bases and J gave up 5 bases; unmatched junction bases: 3.

This chain connects TRBV5-1 to TRBJ1-2; D not certain. V was trimmed by 7 bases and J by 7 bases, leaving 17 bases between them. Germline CDR1 and CDR2: SGHRS and YFSETQ. The CDR3 loop spans 13 amino acids. CDR3 sequence (DNA): TGCGCCAGCTTGGACTCCGGTTCGTCTGGCTACACCTTC. Translating it yields CASLDSGSSGYTF.

V usage is TRBV5-1 and J usage is TRBJ1-1; 10 nucleotides agree with TRBD1. V trimming: 3 bases; J trimming: 4 bases; junction bases outside the gene matches: 6. Germline V lookup: CDR1 SGHRS, CDR2 YFSETQ. CDR3 length equals 15 residues. The CDR3 spells CASSYPGQGSTEAFF. The CDR3 bases are TGCGCCAGCAGCTACCCGGGACAGGGGAGCACTGAAGCTTTCTTT.

The gene calls are TRBV6-1 and TRBJ1-5, with TRBD1 as a possible D gene (5 bases). V was shortened by 3 bases and J by 7 bases, with 13 bases between the two germline ends. Germline V gene data show CDR1 as MNHNS and CDR2 as SASEGT. The CDR3 runs to 14 residues. The CDR3 bases are TGTGCCAGCAGTGATGGCAGGGCGGGACAGCCCCAGCATTTT. Translated, it gives CASSDGRAGQPQHF.

V is TRBV5-5 and J is TRBJ2-1, with 11 bases that match TRBD2. The CDR3 loop spans 16 amino acids. Unmatched junction bases numbered 12, after V lost 4 bases and J lost 9 bases. From germline, CDR1 is SGHKS and CDR2 YYEKEE (reference sequence). The CDR3 is CASSPGGSGRVGEQFF. The CDR3, as DNA: TGTGCCAGCAGCCCGGGGGGTAGCGGGAGGGTTGGTGAGCAGTTCTTC.